This TCR beta chain originates from a study of PD-1 blockade in classical Hodgkin lymphoma. Study findings and constraints: At baseline, newly diagnosed patients reportedly showed less TCR diversity than healthy donors.

Germline CDR1 reads MNHEY; CDR2 reads SVGAGI. J was trimmed by 6 bases and V by 5 bases; bases with no gene match: 7. The CDR3 totals 14 residues. On this clone: Its specificity is not known.

With no exception, relapse followed autologous stem cell transplantation in all patients, and brentuximab vedotin exposure varied. Profiled with immunoSEQ multiplex PCR; TCRdb holds only in-frame clones, not every one. The sample has 30,000 to 40,000 clones, less than 80% seen once; the top ten hold 9.5% to 13%. The chain is built from TRBV6-5 and TRBJ2-7; 10 positions agree with TRBD2. Sequences were derived from peripheral blood mononuclear cells (PBMCs), sampled at baseline. The receptor comes from a human donor with classical Hodgkin lymphoma. This CDR3 reads CASSDSGRPIEQYF. In nucleotides, the CDR3 is TGTGCCAGCAGTGATAGCGGGAGGCCCATCGAGCAGTACTTC.